Presented here are 11 T cell receptor beta chains from one specimen sequenced in a study of neurological immune-mediated disorders. One entry per CDR3 protein results from TCRdb running MiXCR on the 5' RACE reads. Here the sample spans about 38,000 distinct CDR3 sequences, approximately 4.4% being singletons. The sequenced sample consisted of CD4+ T cells from blood. The receptors were sampled from a young man in good health.

There are many counts of this clonotype. The V call is TRBV5-1, the J call TRBJ1-1, with unresolved D. This CDR3 region has 14 residues. Germline V gene lookup returns CDR1 SGHRS and CDR2 YFSETQ. With 3 bases removed from V and 3 bases from J, the gap between germline ends came to 12 bases. DNA for the CDR3: TGCGCCAGCAGCTCTTTCCCGGGGTACACTGAAGCTTTCTTT. Translated, it gives CASSSFPGYTEAFF. The whole variable domain, remainder taken from reference TRBV5-1 and TRBJ1-1, is KAGVTQTPRYLIKTRGQQVTLSCSPISGHRSVSWYQQTPGQGLQFLFEYFSETQRNKGNFPGRFSGRQFSNSRSEMNVSTLELGDSALYLCASSSFPGYTEAFFGQGTRLTVV.

At least ten counts were recorded for this clonotype. The rearrangement uses TRBV7-6 and TRBJ1-5; no definite D call. Between the trimmed V and J ends, which lost 2 bases and 5 bases, there was a span of 4 bases. Per the germline V gene, CDR1 is SGHVS and CDR2 is FNYEAQ. The CDR3 runs 12 residues. CDR3 in DNA: TGTGCCAGCAGCTTATTGGATCAGCCCCAGCATTTT. Residues: CASSLLDQPQHF. The full variable domain, in which reference TRBV7-6 and TRBJ1-5 provide the parts outside the CDR3, is GAGVSQSPRYKVTKRGQDVALRCDPISGHVSLYWYRQALGQGPEFLTYFNYEAQQDKSGLPNDRFSAERPEGSISTLTIQRTEQRDSAMYRCASSLLDQPQHFGDGTRLSIL.

This clonotype came up many times. The genes are TRBV27 and TRBJ1-2; tentatively, D is TRBD1 (6 bases). Germline V CDR1 and CDR2: MNHEY, SMNVEV (reference sequence). The CDR3 loop spans 17 amino acids. V lost 5 bases and J 4 bases, leaving 23 bases between the germline ends. The CDR3 loop reads CASSALWDTNWAYGYTF. CDR3 nucleotide sequence: TGTGCCAGCAGTGCGTTGTGGGACACAAACTGGGCCTATGGCTACACCTTC.

The CDR3 region has the DNA TGTGCCAACATCGCAGACAGGAACTATGGCTACACCTTC. Encoded protein: CANIADRNYGYTF. V usage is TRBV6-6 and J usage is TRBJ1-2; a weak D match, TRBD1 (6 bases). V lost 10 bases, J lost 2 bases, and 14 bases lay in between. The CDR3 has 13 amino acids. CDR1 is MNHNY and CDR2 is SVGAGI in the germline V gene (reference sequence).

This clonotype showed up many times. The chain combines TRBV14 with TRBJ2-2; 9 positions agree with TRBD1. The CDR3 extends over 17 amino acids. Looked up from germline, CDR1 is SGHDN and CDR2 is FVKESK. V was pared by 1 base and J by 3 bases, with 6 bases of the junction left unmatched. CDR3 residues: CASSQVPGQGYTGELFF. CDR3 nucleotides: TGTGCCAGCAGCCAAGTCCCCGGACAGGGGTACACCGGGGAGCTGTTTTTT.

This clonotype showed up many times. This chain joins TRBV7-2 and TRBJ2-1, with D hard to call. V lost 4 bases and J lost 11, with 15 bases in between. Germline loops: CDR1 SGHTA, CDR2 FQGNSA. CDR3 length equals 13 residues. The CDR3 loop reads CASSYRLEGQQFF. CDR3 nucleotide sequence: TGTGCCAGCAGCTATAGACTGGAAGGGCAGCAGTTCTTC.

There are many counts of this clonotype. The chain is built from TRBV20-1 and TRBJ1-2; TRBD1 is a possible D gene (5 bases). V was pared by 2 bases and J by 0 bases, with 13 bases between. CDR1 is DFQATT and CDR2 is SNEGSKA in the germline V gene (reference sequence). The CDR3 covers 15 residues. DNA of the CDR3: TGCAGTGCTAGAATTTCACCGACAGCTAACTATGGCTACACCTTC. As protein: CSARISPTANYGYTF.

This clonotype was seen at least ten times. The chain uses TRBV7-2 and TRBJ2-7; 8 positions agree with TRBD2. The CDR3 has 15 residues. Germline loops: CDR1 SGHTA, CDR2 FQGNSA. V was pared by 2 bases and J by 4 bases, with 7 bases of the junction left unmatched. As DNA, the CDR3 is TGTGCCAGCAGCTTATTCGGGGGGGTGGTTTACGAGCAGTACTTC. This sequence encodes CASSLFGGVVYEQYF.

This clonotype was seen many times. The CDR3 region is CASSETGNYGYTF. Written as DNA, the CDR3 is TGTGCCAGCAGTGAAACGGGTAACTATGGCTACACCTTC. V is TRBV3-1 and J is TRBJ1-2; D gene ambiguous. The CDR3 has 13 residues. Germline lookup yields CDR1 LGHDT and CDR2 YNNKEL (reference sequence). V was shortened by 6 bases and J by 1 base, with 9 bases between the two germline ends.

This clonotype was seen repeatedly, ten times or more. The rearrangement uses TRBV6-1 and TRBJ2-3; no reliable D call. CDR3 length: 14 amino acids. CDR1 is MNHNS and CDR2 is SASEGT in the germline V gene. Trimming took off 1 base at V and 2 bases at J, with 7 bases between the two ends. The CDR3 loop reads CASSEDRITDTQYF. The CDR3, as DNA: TGTGCCAGCAGTGAAGATAGGATCACAGATACGCAGTATTTT.

On this clonotype itself: The CDR3 does not end in the conserved phenylalanine or tryptophan, so this is likely a read error. The rearrangement joins TRBV4-1 to TRBJ2-5; no clear D gene. Germline V CDR1 and CDR2: MGHRA, YSYEKL. This CDR3 is 14 amino acids long. Here the CDR3 DNA reads TGCGCAAGCAGCCTTCAGCCCACCCAAGAGACCCAGTACCGC. It codes for CASSLQPTQETQYR.